This T cell receptor beta chain was recovered during a study of T cells expressing NK-cell markers. Study-level findings and limits: The study did not resolve the HCMV specificity of expanded NKG2C+ T cell clones. Four donors showed these clonotypes also leading the CD3+CD56-NKG2C+ fraction.

On this clonotype: Its antigen is unknown.

UMIs accompanied the 5'RACE template switching by which TCR beta cDNA was made. TCRdb reprocessed the 5' RACE reads, with one entry per CDR3 protein and no DNA. The listing records 550,000 or so distinct CDR3 sequences. This CDR3 has 14 residues. In germline, CDR1 is SGHNT, CDR2 YENEEA. The chain couples TRBV11-3 to TRBJ1-1; no DNA is available, so the TRBD1 call from TCRdb remains unchecked. The sequence derives from a man between 18 and 35 years old in good health. The source material was blood T cells: a sorted CD56 or NKG2C T cell subset, CD4+ or CD8+ T cells, or bulk PBMC T cells (not recorded which). The CDR3: CASRDYREASEAFF. Variable domain in full (rest from reference TRBV11-3 and TRBJ1-1): EAGVVQSPRYKIIEKKQPVAFWCNPISGHNTLYWYLQNLGQGPELLIRYENEEAVDDSQLPKDRFSAERLKGVDSTLKIQPAELGDSAVYLCASRDYREASEAFFGQGTRLTVV.